The 23 T cell receptor beta chains reported below all come from one sample, sequenced in a study of blood T cell repertoires in COVID-19. Profiling relied on immunoSEQ multiplex PCR, and the TCRdb table lists in-frame clones only, not all of them. The sample lists about 300,000 clones; about 87% were seen once. Sequencing was performed on peripheral blood. The source is a woman aged 25 to 39 who had recovered from COVID-19.

This chain connects TRBV7-2 to TRBJ2-5; no clear D. V lost 4 bases to trimming and J lost 5 bases, with 20 bases between them. The length of the CDR3 is 16 residues. Per the germline V gene, CDR1 is SGHTA and CDR2 is FQGNSA. CDR3 DNA: TGTGCCAGCAGCTCCGGCCGTCTCCCGATCGGGGAGACCCAGTACTTC. The encoded protein is CASSSGRLPIGETQYF.

The CDR3 DNA follows: TGCGCCAGCAGAACGGGACTAGCGGGGGGGCAAGAGACCCAGTACTTC. Its translation is CASRTGLAGGQETQYF. The chain couples TRBV5-1 to TRBJ2-5; 16 nucleotides match TRBD2. CDR1 and CDR2 from the germline V gene are SGHRS and YFSETQ. The length of the CDR3 is 16 residues. V lost 5 bases and J lost 2; bases outside the gene matches: 3.

This clone was seen a single time. The chain combines TRBV9 with TRBJ2-1; TRBD1 matches at 7 bases. The CDR3 consists of 17 residues. The V gene end was trimmed by 0 bases and the J gene end by 3 bases; junction bases not matched to a gene: 9. The germline gives CDR1 SGDLS, CDR2 YYNGEE. The CDR3 protein is CASSVAWGQGDYNEQFF. The CDR3 coding sequence is TGTGCCAGCAGCGTAGCTTGGGGGCAGGGGGACTACAATGAGCAGTTCTTC.

In DNA, the CDR3 is TGCGCCAGCAGCCTTCCTAGCGGGGGTGTCACCGGGGAGCTGTTTTTT. Protein: CASSLPSGGVTGELFF. V is TRBV4-1 and J is TRBJ2-2; 10 bases map to TRBD2. The CDR3 runs 16 residues. Germline loops: CDR1 MGHRA, CDR2 YSYEKL. Germline trimming cut 4 bases from V and 4 bases from J; bases unmatched to any gene: 6.

The chain couples TRBV6-5 to TRBJ2-7, with a possible D match to TRBD1 (5 bases). V lost 2 bases and J 0 bases, leaving 11 bases between the germline ends. Per germline, CDR1 MNHEY and CDR2 SVGAGI. CDR3 length equals 15 residues. CDR3 sequence reads: CASSYGHRYSYEQYF. CDR3 in DNA: TGTGCCAGCAGTTACGGACACCGCTACTCCTACGAGCAGTACTTC.

This chain joins TRBV15 and TRBJ2-5; D possibly corresponds to TRBD1 (6 bases). The CDR3 extends over 14 amino acids. The ends were cut back, 5 bases at V and 5 bases at J, with 15 bases in the middle. The V gene's germline CDR1 is LNHNV and CDR2 YYDKDF (reference sequence). The CDR3 loop is CATSGNRDWETQYF. The CDR3, as DNA: TGTGCCACCAGCGGGAACAGGGATTGGGAGACCCAGTACTTC.

V usage is TRBV5-1 and J usage is TRBJ1-4; D is unresolved. The CDR3 totals 14 residues. The V end was cut by 2 bases, the J end by 0 bases, with 5 bases between. The V gene's germline CDR1 is SGHRS and CDR2 YFSETQ. The CDR3 DNA sequence: TGCGCCAGCAGCTTATCCACAACTAATGAAAAACTGTTTTTT. Amino acid sequence: CASSLSTTNEKLFF. Full variable domain (outside the CDR3, taken from reference TRBV5-1 and TRBJ1-4): KAGVTQTPRYLIKTRGQQVTLSCSPISGHRSVSWYQQTPGQGLQFLFEYFSETQRNKGNFPGRFSGRQFSNSRSEMNVSTLELGDSALYLCASSLSTTNEKLFFGSGTQLSVL.

V gene TRBV18 combines with J gene TRBJ1-5; 9 bases are a match to TRBD1. Germline V CDR1 and CDR2: KGHSH, LQKENI. With 4 bases clipped from V and 5 bases from J, the junction kept 0 bases outside the gene matches. The CDR3 has 13 residues. CDR3 sequence (DNA): TGTGCCAGCTCACGGGACAGGGATCAGCCCCAGCATTTT. Amino acid sequence: CASSRDRDQPQHF.

The chain carries TRBV27 and TRBJ1-5; 7 bases are a match to TRBD1. CDR1 and CDR2 from the germline V gene are MNHEY and SMNVEV (reference sequence). Trimming cost V 5 bases and J 5 bases; bases outside gene matches: 9. The CDR3 sequence is 15 residues long. The CDR3 spells CASSQTGPLYQPQHF. CDR3 DNA: TGTGCCAGCAGTCAGACAGGGCCACTTTATCAGCCCCAGCATTTT.

The V and J genes are TRBV5-6 and TRBJ2-7; TRBD2 is a possible D gene (6 bases). The CDR3 length is 14 residues. Deletions cut 4 bases from V and 1 base from J, with 12 bases between. The germline gives CDR1 SGHDT, CDR2 YYEEEE. CDR3 in DNA: TGTGCCAGCAGCCGGGGGTACCAATCCTACGAGCAGTACTTC. As protein: CASSRGYQSYEQYF. The full variable domain, completed using reference TRBV5-6 and TRBJ2-7, is DAGVTQSPTHLIKTRGQQVTLRCSPKSGHDTVSWYQQALGQGPQFIFQYYEEEERQRGNFPDRFSGHQFPNYSSELNVNALLLGDSALYLCASSRGYQSYEQYFGPGTRLTVT.

The chain is built from TRBV30 and TRBJ1-4, with D perhaps matching TRBD1 (5 bases). Looked up from germline, CDR1 is GTSNPN and CDR2 is SVGIG (reference sequence). This CDR3 has 15 amino acids. V lost 5 bases, J lost 4 bases, and 17 bases lay in between. The CDR3 reads CAWPPGWGDNEKLFF. CDR3 nucleotides: TGTGCCTGGCCGCCTGGTTGGGGGGATAATGAAAAACTGTTTTTT.

This clone was found a few times. This rearrangement joins TRBV24-1 to TRBJ2-2, with 8 nucleotides matching TRBD1. V lost 0 bases to trimming and J lost 4 bases; unmatched junction nucleotides: 3. CDR1 and CDR2 (germline): KGHDR, SFDVKD. The CDR3 loop spans 16 amino acids. As DNA, the CDR3 is TGTGCCACCAGTGATTTGGGACAGGGTTTCACCGGGGAGCTGTTTTTT. Its translation: CATSDLGQGFTGELFF.

This clone was observed once. V and J are TRBV19 and TRBJ1-2; D gene unclear. V lost 3 bases and J lost 5, with 10 bases in between. The germline CDR1 and CDR2 sequences are LNHDA and SQIVND (reference sequence). CDR3 length: 13 residues. The CDR3 region is CASSMGRRYGYTF. CDR3 in DNA: TGTGCCAGTAGTATGGGCAGGCGTTATGGCTACACCTTC.

The chain carries TRBV7-9 and TRBJ2-7; TRBD1 agrees at 8 bases. The CDR3 runs to 15 residues. The germline V gene has CDR1 SEHNR and CDR2 FQNEAQ (reference sequence). J gave up 7 bases and V 1 base, and 9 bases lay outside the gene matches. In DNA, the CDR3 is TGTGCCAGCAGCTTAGATCCCCAGGGGGCGCGAGAGCAGTACTTC. It is translated as CASSLDPQGAREQYF.

The chain uses TRBV12-3 or TRBV12-4 and TRBJ1-4; 7 positions match TRBD1. There are 13 residues in the CDR3. Trimming cost V 6 bases and J 7 bases; bases outside gene matches: 5. CDR3 region: CASSYGTAEKLFF. As DNA, the CDR3 is TGTGCCAGCAGCTACGGGACAGCTGAAAAACTGTTTTTT.

As to this clone: This sample also contains other DNA sequences that code for the same CDR3. The rearrangement uses TRBV27 and TRBJ2-7; 7 nucleotides agree with TRBD1. CDR1 MNHEY and CDR2 SMNVEV come from the germline V gene (reference sequence). There are 17 residues in the CDR3. The trim removed 5 bases at V and 0 bases at J, leaving 13 bases unmatched. CDR3 DNA sequence: TGTGCCAGCAGTCCCCTTATAGGGACAGTCTTCTCCTACGAGCAGTACTTC. Protein: CASSPLIGTVFSYEQYF.

V usage is TRBV5-1 and J usage is TRBJ2-5; TRBD1 matches 10 bases. V was clipped by 5 bases and J by 2 bases; unmatched bases: 3. The CDR3 extends over 14 amino acids. The germline gives CDR1 SGHRS, CDR2 YFSETQ. CDR3 bases: TGCGCCAGCAGGCGGGACAGGGGACAAGAGACCCAGTACTTC. Translation gives CASRRDRGQETQYF.

The genes are TRBV9 and TRBJ1-1; D call uncertain. Germline assignment: CDR1 SGDLS and CDR2 YYNGEE. V was cut by 0 bases and J by 0 bases, with 9 bases left in between. The CDR3 has 15 residues. This chain's CDR3 is CASSVDGLLNTEAFF. CDR3 nucleotides: TGTGCCAGCAGCGTAGACGGACTATTGAACACTGAAGCTTTCTTT.

This chain connects TRBV3-1 (or the pseudogene TRBV3-2) to TRBJ1-6, with 8 bases lining up with TRBD1. The CDR3 totals 17 residues. Germline trimming cut 1 base from V and 7 bases from J; bases unmatched to any gene: 9. Germline V CDR1 and CDR2: LGHDT, YNNKEL (reference sequence). CDR3 coding DNA: TGTGCCAGCAGCCAAGGGAGGGGACAGGTTTACAATTCACCCCTCCACTTT. This sequence encodes CASSQGRGQVYNSPLHF.

The V and J genes are TRBV12-3 or TRBV12-4 and TRBJ2-5, with TRBD2 matching 7 bases. The CDR3 is made up of 13 amino acids. The V gene end was trimmed by 7 bases and the J gene end by 5 bases; junction bases not matched to a gene: 7. The CDR3 loop reads CASMGGEGETQYF. The CDR3 DNA follows: TGTGCCAGCATGGGGGGGGAAGGGGAGACCCAGTACTTC.

The CDR3 here is CASSPSEVKINEKLFF. Written as DNA, the CDR3 is TGTGCCAGCAGCCCCTCGGAGGTTAAGATTAATGAAAAACTGTTTTTT. The rearrangement uses TRBV9 and TRBJ1-4; D gene ambiguous. The CDR3 has 16 amino acids. CDR1 is SGDLS, CDR2 YYNGEE, per germline. Trimming removed 4 bases from V and 4 bases from J, with 17 bases in between.

The CDR3 region is CASSHSDRGRDWEKLFF. The CDR3 DNA reads as TGCGCCAGCAGCCATTCCGACAGGGGGCGGGATTGGGAAAAACTGTTTTTT. The chain has TRBV4-1 and TRBJ1-4; 10 nucleotides match TRBD1. V lost 3 bases, J lost 8 bases, and 12 bases stayed unmatched. Germline CDR1 and CDR2: MGHRA and YSYEKL. The CDR3 sequence is 17 residues long.

A word on this clone: At the DNA level, this CDR3 is encoded by other sequences in the same sample as well. V is TRBV9 and J is TRBJ1-2, with D perhaps matching TRBD1 (5 bases). The V gene's germline CDR1 is SGDLS and CDR2 YYNGEE. V was trimmed by 0 bases and J by 4 bases, leaving 7 bases between them. This CDR3 is built from 13 residues. The CDR3 DNA follows: TGTGCCAGCAGCGTAGGGGGCGGCTATGGCTACACCTTC. Protein product: CASSVGGGYGYTF.